The 20 T cell receptor beta chains reported below all come from one sample, sequenced in a study of beta chain features in type 1 diabetes. The entirety of the isolated RNA underwent reverse transcription, so expressed TCRB transcripts were sequenced. Using immunoSEQ multiplex PCR, the repertoire was profiled, and TCRdb retains in-frame clones only, with some absent. The sample contains more than 150,000 clones, about 12% of which appear only once. Input material: central memory CD4+ T cells from blood. The origin of the receptors is a young woman in good health.

The sample holds a few counts of this clone. The V gene is TRBV7-2, the J gene TRBJ2-7; 12 nucleotides match TRBD2. The CDR3 consists of 16 residues. The V segment lost 2 bases and the J segment 4 bases; nucleotides outside the gene matches: 6. Germline V CDR1 and CDR2: SGHTA, FQGNSA. Here the CDR3 DNA reads TGTGCCAGCAGCTTAACTAGCGGGAGGCCTATTTACGAGCAGTACTTC. Translating gives CASSLTSGRPIYEQYF.

This clone was seen more than once but under ten times. This chain links TRBV6-6 with TRBJ2-1, with TRBD1 matching 10 bases. Germline CDR1 and CDR2: MNHNY and SVGAGI (reference sequence). V dropped 0 bases and J dropped 6; count of bases not matched to a gene: 2. The CDR3 sequence is 15 residues long. Here the CDR3 reads CASSYSRTGGNEQFF. The CDR3 DNA reads as TGTGCCAGCAGTTACTCCCGGACAGGGGGCAATGAGCAGTTCTTC.

This clone was counted only a few times. Distinct nucleotide sequences in the sample also encode this CDR3. The chain uses TRBV6-1 and TRBJ1-2; maybe TRBD1 (5 bases). Trimming stripped 5 bases from V and 2 bases from J, with 9 bases between. Germline V CDR1 and CDR2: MNHNS, SASEGT. CDR3 length: 13 amino acids. The CDR3 DNA is TGTGCCAGCAGTAGGGCAGGGAACTATGGCTACACCTTC. It yields the protein CASSRAGNYGYTF.

This clone was observed a few times. This chain joins TRBV29-1 and TRBJ2-7; 7 bases map to TRBD2. Germline lookup yields CDR1 SQVTM and CDR2 ANQGSEA. V lost 6 bases, J lost 7 bases, and 12 bases stayed unmatched. The CDR3 length is 13 residues. CDR3 DNA: TGCAGCGTAATTATTAGCGGGCTGCGGGAGCAGTACTTC. Residues: CSVIISGLREQYF.

The rearrangement uses TRBV6-1 and TRBJ2-3, with D possibly matching TRBD2 (5 bases). V lost 3 bases to trimming and J lost 6 bases, with 10 bases between them. This CDR3 region has 13 residues. Looked up from germline, CDR1 is MNHNS and CDR2 is SASEGT. The CDR3 reads CASSERVGDTQYF. CDR3 nucleotide sequence: TGTGCCAGCAGTGAGAGGGTTGGGGATACGCAGTATTTT.

This chain connects TRBV7-2 to TRBJ1-5; no clear D. The germline CDR1 and CDR2 sequences are SGHTA and FQGNSA. The CDR3 loop spans 14 amino acids. V lost 0 bases, J lost 3 bases, and 6 bases lay in between. CDR3 DNA sequence: TGTGCCAGCAGCTTAGCGGCAGTCAATCAGCCCCAGCATTTT. It translates to CASSLAAVNQPQHF.

This clone was detected a few times. The chain has TRBV7-9 and TRBJ1-2; D is ambiguous. This CDR3 comprises 14 residues. The ends were cut back, 1 base at V and 4 bases at J, with 10 bases in the middle. CDR1 and CDR2 (germline): SEHNR, FQNEAQ (reference sequence). CDR3 sequence (DNA): TGTGCCAGCAGCTTAGACGGGAGAAGCTATGGCTACACCTTC. It encodes CASSLDGRSYGYTF.

The J gene is TRBJ2-1, the V gene TRBV11-2; the match to TRBD2 covers 9 bases. Germline V lookup: CDR1 SGHAT, CDR2 FQNNGV. J gave up 4 bases and V 3 bases, and 4 bases lay outside the gene matches. There are 15 residues in the CDR3. CDR3 region: CASSFTSGPYNEQFF. The CDR3 DNA reads TGTGCCAGCAGCTTTACTAGCGGGCCTTACAATGAGCAGTTCTTC.

The sample holds a few counts of this clone. The J gene is TRBJ2-3, the V gene TRBV11-2; TRBD1 matches at 11 bases. Trimming cost V 5 bases and J 6 bases; bases outside gene matches: 7. Per germline, CDR1 SGHAT and CDR2 FQNNGV. This CDR3 spans 15 amino acids. The CDR3 spells CASSVDRGLGDTQYF. The CDR3 DNA is TGTGCCAGCAGCGTGGACAGGGGGCTTGGCGATACGCAGTATTTT.

The CDR3 DNA follows: TGTGCCAGCAGCTCCAGTATATCATGGACTGAAGCTTTCTTT. Residues: CASSSSISWTEAFF. This chain connects TRBV11-2 to TRBJ1-1, with D unresolved. Germline-derived CDR1 and CDR2 are SGHAT and FQNNGV. The CDR3 has 14 amino acids. The V end lost 4 bases, the J end lost 5 bases, and 14 bases lay between the germline ends.

This clone was picked up a small number of times. This sequence joins TRBV4-2 and TRBJ2-1; 9 positions match TRBD2. The V segment lost 1 base and the J segment 9 bases; nucleotides outside the gene matches: 10. The CDR3 is 16 residues long. Germline values: CDR1 LGHNA, CDR2 YNFKEQ. The CDR3 region has the DNA TGTGCCAGCAGCCAAGGGGTAGCGGGAGTACTTGTTGAGCAGTTCTTC. Translating gives CASSQGVAGVLVEQFF.

The gene calls are TRBV5-4 and TRBJ2-5, with 13 bases identical to TRBD2. Germline CDR1 is SGHNT and CDR2 is YYREEE (reference sequence). Trimming took 4 bases from V and 5 from J; bases not matched to a gene: 8. This CDR3 region has 16 residues. The CDR3 coding sequence is TGTGCCAGCAGCCAGCGGACTAGCGGGAGCCGGGAGACCCAGTACTTC. Encoded protein: CASSQRTSGSRETQYF.

This clone was counted between two and nine times. V usage is TRBV28 and J usage is TRBJ1-2; D is ambiguous. The CDR3 runs 14 residues. The germline V and J ends were trimmed by 5 bases and 8 bases, with 18 bases remaining between them. Germline loops: CDR1 MDHEN, CDR2 SYDVKM. As DNA, the CDR3 is TGTGCCAGCAGTCCTCCACCAGGCCCTAGCGGCTACACCTTC. Protein: CASSPPPGPSGYTF.

This clone was detected a few times. The chain employs TRBV2 and TRBJ2-7; 8 bases match TRBD2. The CDR3 runs 13 residues. Looked up from germline, CDR1 is SNHLY and CDR2 is FYNNEI. The junction had 12 bases not matched to a gene; V was cut back by 11 bases and J by 6 bases. This chain's CDR3 is CALKVREASEQYF. Here the CDR3 DNA reads TGTGCCCTCAAGGTGCGGGAGGCGTCCGAGCAGTACTTC.

The chain recombines TRBV11-3 with TRBJ2-7; TRBD1 matches at 7 bases. CDR1 and CDR2 (germline): SGHNT, YENEEA. The CDR3 loop spans 13 amino acids. V lost 5 bases to trimming and J lost 3 bases; unmatched junction nucleotides: 4. The CDR3 nucleotides are TGTGCCAGCAGCCAAGACAGGGACTACGAGCAGTACTTC. Translating it yields CASSQDRDYEQYF.

This clone was recorded a few times. The chain links TRBV15 to TRBJ2-4; TRBD1 aligns across 8 bases. Trimming removed 0 bases from V and 6 bases from J; junction bases left unmatched: 4. The CDR3 spans 15 residues. In germline, CDR1 is LNHNV, CDR2 YYDKDF (reference sequence). The CDR3 DNA is TGTGCCACCAGCAGAGACCCGGACAGGGTAAACATTCAGTACTTC. As protein: CATSRDPDRVNIQYF.

About this clone: At one end the junction does not follow the germline gene, possibly because of a read error. V and J are TRBV29-1 and TRBJ2-2; the D is unclear. The germline gives CDR1 SQVTM, CDR2 ANQGSEA. The CDR3 has 11 residues. The CDR3 sequence: CSGANSGELFF. The CDR3 DNA is TGCAGCGGTGCGAACTCCGGGGAGCTGTTTTTT.

There are a few counts of this clone. This rearrangement joins TRBV7-2 to TRBJ2-7, with TRBD1 matching 10 bases. V shed 3 bases and J 6 bases; nucleotides not matched to a gene: 8. Germline-derived CDR1 and CDR2 are SGHTA and FQGNSA. This CDR3 region has 15 residues. The CDR3 coding sequence is TGTGCCAGCAGCTTTCTAGGGACAGGGGCCCTCGAGCAGTACTTC. It is translated as CASSFLGTGALEQYF.

This clone was observed a few times. The chain carries TRBV7-2 and TRBJ2-5; 8 bases fit TRBD2. Trimming at V came to 1 base and at J to 4 bases, leaving 2 bases not matched to a gene. The CDR3 has 14 amino acids. The germline CDR1 and CDR2 sequences are SGHTA and FQGNSA. CDR3 coding DNA: TGTGCCAGCAGCTTAGGACTAGCGAGAGAGACCCAGTACTTC. It codes for CASSLGLARETQYF.

The chain is built from TRBV7-6 and TRBJ1-2; 7 nucleotides agree with TRBD1. V was pared by 1 base and J by 8 bases, with 4 bases of the junction left unmatched. The CDR3 spans 13 residues. The germline gives CDR1 SGHVS, CDR2 FNYEAQ. As DNA, the CDR3 is TGTGCCAGCAGCTTAGAGACAGGGACGGGCTACACCTTC. Residues: CASSLETGTGYTF.